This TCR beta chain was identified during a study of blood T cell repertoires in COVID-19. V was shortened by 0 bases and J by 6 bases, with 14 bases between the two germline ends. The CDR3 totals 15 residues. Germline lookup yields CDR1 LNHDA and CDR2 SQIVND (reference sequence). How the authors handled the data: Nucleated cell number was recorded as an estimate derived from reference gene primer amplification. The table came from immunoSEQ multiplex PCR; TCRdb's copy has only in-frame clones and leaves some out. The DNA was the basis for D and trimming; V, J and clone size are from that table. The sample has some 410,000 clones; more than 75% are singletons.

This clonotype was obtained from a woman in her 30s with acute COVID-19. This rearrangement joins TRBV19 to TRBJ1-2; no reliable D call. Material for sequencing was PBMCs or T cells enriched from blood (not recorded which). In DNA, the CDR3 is TGTGCCAGTAGTATAGAGAGTTTTTGGAGTCATGGCTACACCTTC. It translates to CASSIESFWSHGYTF.